The 4 T cell receptor beta chains given below trace back to one sample, sequenced in a study of shared clonotypes between healthy human individuals. Assay used: immunoSEQ multiplex PCR; TCRdb lists only in-frame clones, some missing. Of approximately 2.5 million clones detected, approximately 93% appear once; the ten largest clones hold around 0.4%. Sequenced material: naive CD4+ T cells from PBMCs. The subset was: CD45RA+ positively selected. Source of these receptors: a man aged 18 to 35 in good health. Some clones in this sample may be carry-over from other donors' samples.

Worth noting for this clone: The same CDR3 also results from other DNA sequences found in this sample. CDR3 in DNA: TGTGCCAGCAGCTTACGTGGGCCCTACGAGCAGTACTTC. This translates into CASSLRGPYEQYF. The chain is built from TRBV7-2 and TRBJ2-7; no reliable D call. Germline assignment: CDR1 SGHTA and CDR2 FQGNSA. The CDR3 consists of 13 residues. V shed 2 bases and J shed 2 bases, with 7 bases lying between them.

J is TRBJ2-1 and V is TRBV7-2; the match to TRBD2 covers 10 bases. Losses at the gene ends were 5 bases for V and 8 bases for J; bases not matched to a gene: 15. CDR1 SGHTA and CDR2 FQGNSA come from the germline V gene. The CDR3 loop spans 17 amino acids. The CDR3 bases are TGTGCCAGCAGCCTATCCTTCACCGGGACTAGCGCCCATGAGCAGTTCTTC. The encoded protein is CASSLSFTGTSAHEQFF.

The chain uses TRBV9 and TRBJ1-2; D is possibly TRBD1 (6 bases). Looked up from germline, CDR1 is SGDLS and CDR2 is YYNGEE. CDR3 length equals 15 residues. Trimming left V 4 bases short and J 6 bases short, with 19 bases between. The CDR3 sequence: CASSSQPGGANGYTF. As DNA, the CDR3 is TGTGCCAGCAGCTCCCAACCGGGGGGCGCGAATGGCTACACCTTC.

The genes are TRBV5-5 and TRBJ2-7; perhaps D is TRBD1 or TRBD2 (5 bases each). CDR3 length equals 15 residues. The V gene's germline CDR1 is SGHKS and CDR2 YYEKEE (reference sequence). The V end lost 0 bases, the J end lost 3 bases, and 13 bases lay between the germline ends. The CDR3 coding sequence is TGTGCCAGCAGCTTGGCGGGGCACGGTCTCTACGAGCAGTACTTC. Translating gives CASSLAGHGLYEQYF.